The clone carrying this T cell receptor beta chain was recorded many times. Its antigen is unidentified. The sample originates from a study of T cells in Graves' hyperthyroidism and ophthalmopathy. Study overall: Peripheral blood was collected at initial diagnosis, before any treatment. Findings and limits, study-wide: It was a median around 6 months before onset that the model predicted ophthalmopathy.

CDR3 size: 15 residues. Per the germline V gene, CDR1 is PRHDT and CDR2 is FYEKMQ (reference sequence). V was clipped by 4 bases and J by 1 base, with 11 bases between them. Amplified regions were TCR beta CDR3 sequences from RNA transcripts. The HTBI set primed first-round TCR CDR3 RT-PCR. TCRdb ran MiXCR on the multiplex PCR reads and lists one entry per CDR3 protein. The sample comprises roughly 500,000 distinct CDR3 sequences, over 11% of which are singletons, and roughly 6.2% rests with the top ten. Those with hyperthyroidism were 18 to 65 years old, newly diagnosed, and ill for under 2 months. V gene TRBV13 combines with J gene TRBJ1-5; perhaps TRBD1 as D (6 bases). The sample was blood. The receptor's source is a woman in her 30s with Graves' hyperthyroidism that later progressed to Graves' ophthalmopathy. CDR3 sequence (DNA): TGTGCCAGCAGCTCCCACAGGGAGAGCAATCAGCCCCAGCATTTT. Translation: CASSSHRESNQPQHF.